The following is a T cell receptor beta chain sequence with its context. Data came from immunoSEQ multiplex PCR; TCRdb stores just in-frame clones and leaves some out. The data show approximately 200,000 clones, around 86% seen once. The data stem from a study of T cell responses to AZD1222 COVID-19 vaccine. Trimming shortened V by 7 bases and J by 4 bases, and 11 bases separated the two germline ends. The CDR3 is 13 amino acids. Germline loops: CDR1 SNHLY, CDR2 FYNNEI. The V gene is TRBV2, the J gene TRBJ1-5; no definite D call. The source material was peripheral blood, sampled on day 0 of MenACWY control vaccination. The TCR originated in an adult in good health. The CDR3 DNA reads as TGTGCCAGCAACAGAGAACCGAATCAGCCCCAGCATTTT. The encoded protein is CASNREPNQPQHF.